The present T cell receptor (beta chain) was sequenced within a study of response to subunit inactivated influenza vaccine. TCRdb used MiXCR to reprocess the RT-PCR reads, holding one entry per CDR3 protein. The sample holds under 550,000 distinct CDR3 sequences, about 7.2% seen once. The V end lost 2 bases, the J end lost 7 bases, and 15 bases lay between the germline ends. Germline lookup yields CDR1 DFQATT and CDR2 SNEGSKA (reference sequence). This CDR3 spans 13 amino acids. The chain employs TRBV20-1 and TRBJ2-7; D unresolved. The receptor was derived from a man aged 50-75 years who received an inactivated influenza vaccine. The source material was PBMCs from blood, sampled 23 to 25 months after vaccination. CDR3 sequence: CSARMPPLTEQYF. In DNA form, the CDR3 reads TGCAGTGCTAGAATGCCGCCCTTGACAGAGCAGTACTTC.